The 16 T cell receptor beta chains below all came from one sample that was sequenced in a study of blood T cell repertoires in COVID-19. Profiling relied on immunoSEQ multiplex PCR, and the TCRdb table lists in-frame clones only, not all of them. This table has under 250,000 clones, roughly 82% appearing once. The sequenced sample was peripheral blood. These receptors all come from a man aged 50 or older with active or convalescent COVID-19.

The chain combines TRBV7-2 with TRBJ1-1; D gene ambiguous. V was clipped by 5 bases and J by 2 bases, with 15 bases between them. From germline, CDR1 is SGHTA and CDR2 FQGNSA. The CDR3 runs to 15 residues. This chain's CDR3 is CASSPETGKNTEAFF. CDR3 in DNA: TGTGCCAGCAGCCCTGAAACCGGGAAAAACACTGAAGCTTTCTTT.

V and J are TRBV3-1 (or the pseudogene TRBV3-2) and TRBJ1-2, with 9 bases aligning to TRBD1. The CDR3 totals 15 residues. Germline V gene data show CDR1 as LGHDT and CDR2 as YNNKEL (reference sequence). Trimming took 10 bases from V and 2 from J; bases not matched to a gene: 11. The CDR3 protein is CATSGWDRENYGYTF. CDR3 coding DNA: TGTGCCACTTCAGGTTGGGACAGGGAAAACTATGGCTACACCTTC.

V usage is TRBV7-2 and J usage is TRBJ1-5; TRBD1 aligns across 7 bases. J lost 0 bases, V lost 1 base, and 0 bases had no gene match. Per the germline V gene, CDR1 is SGHTA and CDR2 is FQGNSA. This CDR3 region has 15 residues. The DNA of the CDR3 is TGTGCCAGCAGCTTAGACAGGGGTAGCAATCAGCCCCAGCATTTT. Protein product: CASSLDRGSNQPQHF.

V gene TRBV2 combines with J gene TRBJ1-1; TRBD1 agrees at 8 bases. With V trimmed by 8 bases and J by 0 bases, 14 bases remained unmatched. The germline CDR1 and CDR2 sequences are SNHLY and FYNNEI. The CDR3 is made up of 17 amino acids. For the CDR3, the DNA is TGTGCCAGCTCCTTCCCCCGGGACAGGACAATGAACACTGAAGCTTTCTTT. Protein sequence: CASSFPRDRTMNTEAFF.

The chain employs TRBV3-1 (or the pseudogene TRBV3-2) and TRBJ1-2, with D perhaps TRBD1 (6 bases). The CDR3 is made up of 15 amino acids. The germline V gene has CDR1 LGHDT and CDR2 YNNKEL (reference sequence). V dropped 0 bases and J dropped 5 bases, with 13 bases sitting between them. The CDR3 sequence: CASSQDWTAFYGYTF. Here the CDR3 DNA reads TGTGCCAGCAGCCAAGATTGGACAGCATTTTATGGCTACACCTTC.

The rearrangement uses TRBV5-1 and TRBJ1-1; maybe TRBD1 (5 bases). V was pared by 1 base and J by 11 bases, with 15 bases between. There are 13 residues in the CDR3. Germline CDR1 SGHRS, CDR2 YFSETQ. CDR3 sequence (DNA): TGCGCCAGCAGCTTGATGGACCCAGGGTCCGCTTTCTTT. As protein: CASSLMDPGSAFF.

The chain joins TRBV2 to TRBJ1-5, with TRBD1 matching 9 bases. Trimming at V came to 3 bases and at J to 5 bases, leaving 5 bases not matched to a gene. The CDR3 runs 15 residues. In germline, CDR1 is SNHLY, CDR2 FYNNEI. The DNA of the CDR3 is TGTGCCAGCAGTGATAGGGGACAGGGTTATCAGCCCCAGCATTTT. This translates into CASSDRGQGYQPQHF.

The chain is built from TRBV28 and TRBJ2-7; D may be TRBD2 (7 bases). Trimming stripped 2 bases from V and 8 bases from J, with 16 bases between. CDR1 is MDHEN and CDR2 is SYDVKM in the germline V gene. This CDR3 has 14 amino acids. CDR3 bases: TGTGCCAGCAGTTTAGGGGGGGCCCGCCACCAGCAGTACGTC. It yields the protein CASSLGGARHQQYV.

V gene TRBV21-1 combines with J gene TRBJ2-3; the table assigns TRBD2, which was not confirmed against the DNA. TRBV21-1 represents a pseudogene. CDR3 length: 19 amino acids. Here the CDR3 reads CASAASISPRPFLGDTQYF. CDR3 in DNA: TGTGCCAGCGCAGCGTCTATTAGTCCTAGACCTTTTCTCGGAGATACGCAGTATTTT.

The gene calls are TRBV2 and TRBJ2-5; TRBD2 agrees at 8 bases. CDR3 length equals 14 residues. J gave up 5 bases and V 7 bases, and 9 bases lay outside the gene matches. Per the germline V gene, CDR1 is SNHLY and CDR2 is FYNNEI. The CDR3 protein is CASTAGVLRETQYF. Here the CDR3 DNA reads TGTGCCAGCACAGCGGGAGTGCTTAGGGAGACCCAGTACTTC.

V and J are TRBV2 and TRBJ2-3; tentative D call: TRBD1 (6 bases). Trimming took off 9 bases at V and 6 bases at J, with 16 bases between the two ends. The CDR3 spans 13 residues. Germline CDR1 SNHLY, CDR2 FYNNEI. CDR3 sequence reads: CASIRDTTDTQYF. CDR3 DNA: TGTGCCAGTATCCGGGACACCACCGATACGCAGTATTTT.

A few counts support this clone. V gene TRBV28 combines with J gene TRBJ2-5; the D is unclear. CDR1 MDHEN and CDR2 SYDVKM come from the germline V gene. The V end was cut by 5 bases, the J end by 5 bases, with 6 bases between. The CDR3 loop spans 11 amino acids. The DNA for the CDR3 is TGTGCCAGCAGTGAACGGGAGACCCAGTACTTC. As protein: CASSERETQYF.

The genes are TRBV4-3 and TRBJ2-3; no reliable D call. The V end lost 5 bases, the J end lost 2 bases, and 11 bases lay between the germline ends. The CDR3 length is 14 residues. Germline V lookup: CDR1 LGHNA, CDR2 YSLEER. The CDR3 DNA sequence: TGCGCCAGCAGCTCGGTAGCACTCACAGATACGCAGTATTTT. This codes for CASSSVALTDTQYF.

This clone was seen only once. The V call is TRBV7-8, the J call TRBJ2-1, with D tentatively TRBD2 (6 bases). V was cut by 0 bases and J by 6 bases, with 18 bases left in between. Germline V gene data show CDR1 as SGHVS and CDR2 as FQNEAQ. The CDR3 consists of 17 residues. As DNA, the CDR3 is TGTGCCAGCAGCTTAGCCCGAGCGGGTCTGGGCCCCAATGAGCAGTTCTTC. The encoded protein is CASSLARAGLGPNEQFF.

The chain uses TRBV12-3 or TRBV12-4 and TRBJ1-1, with 7 bases lining up with TRBD1. V was clipped by 3 bases and J by 4 bases; unmatched bases: 2. CDR3 length equals 13 residues. This CDR3 is CASSLRGPTEAFF. DNA of the CDR3: TGTGCCAGCAGTTTGAGGGGGCCCACTGAAGCTTTCTTT.

This clone showed up just once. The chain has TRBV5-1 and TRBJ1-2; 8 bases map to TRBD1. The germline V gene encodes CDR1 SGHRS and CDR2 YFSETQ. V lost 0 bases, J lost 6 bases, and 4 bases stayed unmatched. The CDR3 loop spans 14 amino acids. CDR3 sequence (DNA): TGCGCCAGCAGCTTGGCCTTGACAGGGGATGGCTACACCTTC. Translating gives CASSLALTGDGYTF.